This T cell receptor (beta chain) was observed in a study of blood T cell repertoires in COVID-19. Study context: The study drew acute and convalescent COVID-19 samples from the United States, Italy and Spain. T cells, B-cell-depleted T cells, or PBMCs supplied cDNA or gDNA.

Authors' methods: The assay estimated nucleated cells by amplifying reference gene primers. TCRdb's copy holds only in-frame clones and misses some; the assay was immunoSEQ multiplex PCR. That table furnishes V, J and clone size, whereas the DNA furnished D and trimming. The sample has about 54,000 clones, 70% to 90% seen once. The germline CDR1 and CDR2 sequences are SGHTS and YDEGEE. The CDR3 sequence is 15 residues long. Germline trimming cut 4 bases from V and 6 bases from J; bases unmatched to any gene: 9. Sequenced material: peripheral blood. This rearrangement joins TRBV5-8 to TRBJ2-3; 9 bases are a match to TRBD2. The sequence was collected from a man between 40 and 49 years old with active COVID-19. The CDR3 coding sequence is TGTGCCAGCAGCACCGGGACTAGCCTTGTGGATACGCAGTATTTT. Its protein product is CASSTGTSLVDTQYF.